The subject of this entry is one T cell receptor (beta chain). The antigen remains undetermined. Clones were read by immunoSEQ multiplex PCR, and TCRdb kept only the in-frame ones, dropping some. The sample has fewer than 500,000 clones; less than 95% are singletons. The sample is drawn from a study of Ad26.COV2.S vaccination and SARS-CoV-2 variants. Regarding the study as a whole: With respect to non-spike TCR breadth, vaccine and placebo recipients were similar. The authors reported substantial breadth in spike-specific CD8+ and CD4+ T cell responses after vaccination.

Described treatment: roughly 20 received Ad26.COV2.S at low or high dose, single or two shots; five or six received placebo; per-sample allocation not given. Material that was analyzed had been drawn on day 63 after the first vaccine or placebo injection. This specimen consisted of peripheral blood, obtained in a trial of Ad26.COV2.S vaccine versus placebo. This sequence was found in a person aged 18-60 years who received the Ad26.COV2.S COVID-19 vaccine or a placebo.

CDR3 sequence (DNA): TGTGCCAGCAGCGAACGACTCAAACACCTCAATGAGCAGTTCTTC. It yields the protein CASSERLKHLNEQFF. The chain has TRBV7-8 and TRBJ2-1; unclear D gene. Trimming removed 5 bases at V and 6 bases at J, with 17 bases between. CDR1 SGHVS and CDR2 FQNEAQ come from the germline V gene. The CDR3 loop spans 15 amino acids.